Listed here are 28 T cell receptor beta chains from one sample, sequenced in a study of blood T cell repertoires in COVID-19. Libraries were prepared by immunoSEQ multiplex PCR; TCRdb keeps only in-frame clonotypes and omits some of them. The sample consists of tens of thousands of clones, more than 80% of them appearing once. The sequencing sample was made of peripheral blood. Receptor source: a man in his sixties with active or convalescent COVID-19.

V and J are TRBV6-1 and TRBJ2-3, with a tentative D call TRBD2 (6 bases). The V gene lost 2 bases and the J gene lost 11 bases, with 20 bases spanning the gap. The CDR3 covers 15 residues. Per germline, CDR1 MNHNS and CDR2 SASEGT. CDR3 region: CASSETGDGDLLQYF. The CDR3, as DNA: TGTGCCAGCAGTGAAACGGGGGATGGGGACTTGTTGCAGTATTTT.

The rearrangement uses TRBV20-1 and TRBJ2-1, with 8 bases aligning to TRBD2. This CDR3 contains 14 residues. CDR1 is DFQATT and CDR2 is SNEGSKA in the germline V gene (reference sequence). Trimming at V came to 3 bases and at J to 5 bases, leaving 6 bases not matched to a gene. This CDR3 reads CSASKAGGNNEQFF. The CDR3 coding sequence is TGCAGTGCTAGTAAGGCGGGGGGAAACAATGAGCAGTTCTTC.

The chain has TRBV28 and TRBJ1-6; D ambiguous. Germline V gene lookup returns CDR1 MDHEN and CDR2 SYDVKM. The CDR3 totals 15 residues. V was cut by 2 bases and J by 3 bases, with 8 bases left in between. DNA for the CDR3: TGTGCCAGCAGTTTAACCAGTTTCTATAATTCACCCCTCCACTTT. This sequence encodes CASSLTSFYNSPLHF.

This clone was observed a few times. The rearrangement uses TRBV5-6 and TRBJ2-1; TRBD1 matches at 7 bases. The J segment lost 2 bases and the V segment lost 7 bases, leaving 9 bases of the junction unmatched. CDR1 is SGHDT, CDR2 YYEEEE, per germline. The CDR3 contains 15 residues. In nucleotides, the CDR3 is TGTGCCAGCGGATTAGGGACAGACGCCTACAATGAGCAGTTCTTC. This encodes CASGLGTDAYNEQFF.

The chain is built from TRBV2 and TRBJ2-3; the match to TRBD2 covers 8 bases. Trimming removed 9 bases from V and 6 bases from J; junction bases left unmatched: 2. Germline V gene sequence: CDR1 SNHLY, CDR2 FYNNEI. This CDR3 is 11 amino acids long. The CDR3 protein is CASRGGDTQYF. CDR3 sequence (DNA): TGTGCCAGTCGGGGGGGCGATACGCAGTATTTT. Drawing the rest from reference TRBV2 and TRBJ2-3, the complete variable domain is EPEVTQTPSHQVTQMGQEVILRCVPISNHLYFYWYRQILGQKVEFLVSFYNNEISEKSEIFDDQFSVERPDGSNFTLKIRSTKLEDSAMYFCASRGGDTQYFGPGTRLTVL.

The V call is TRBV2, the J call TRBJ1-5; D gene uncertain. V lost 5 bases and J 1 base, leaving 6 bases between the germline ends. This CDR3 has 13 amino acids. CDR1 is SNHLY and CDR2 is FYNNEI in the germline V gene. CDR3 protein: CASSTTSNQPQHF. For the CDR3, the DNA is TGTGCCAGCAGTACAACGAGCAATCAGCCCCAGCATTTT.

The chain is built from TRBV15 and TRBJ2-5, with D hard to call. Germline loops: CDR1 LNHNV, CDR2 YYDKDF (reference sequence). Trimming left V 7 bases short and J 2 bases short, with 11 bases between. The length of the CDR3 is 13 residues. CDR3 sequence reads: CATTPRQQETQYF. The CDR3 region has the DNA TGTGCCACCACGCCCCGCCAGCAAGAGACCCAGTACTTC.

The chain has TRBV2 and TRBJ2-3, with 12 positions matching TRBD2. This CDR3 has 17 residues. The V gene's germline CDR1 is SNHLY and CDR2 FYNNEI. J gave up 4 bases and V 7 bases, and 12 bases lay outside the gene matches. The CDR3 DNA reads as TGTGCCAGCACCCTCGACGGACTAGCGGGGTTCTCAGATACGCAGTATTTT. This translates into CASTLDGLAGFSDTQYF.

The chain combines TRBV28 with TRBJ2-2; 8 bases map to TRBD2. The CDR3 has 15 amino acids. With V trimmed by 6 bases and J by 5 bases, 8 bases remained unmatched. Germline V lookup: CDR1 MDHEN, CDR2 SYDVKM. CDR3 in DNA: TGTGCCAGCAGCCTCGGACTAGCTCGGACCGGGGAGCTGTTTTTT. It specifies CASSLGLARTGELFF.

The J gene is TRBJ2-5, the V gene TRBV5-4, with TRBD2 matching over 15 bases. The CDR3 has 17 residues. Trimming took 3 bases from V and 5 from J; bases not matched to a gene: 8. Germline CDR1 and CDR2: SGHNT and YYREEE (reference sequence). The CDR3 sequence: CASSSGLAGGLGETQYF. The CDR3 DNA reads TGTGCCAGCAGCTCCGGACTAGCGGGGGGGCTTGGGGAGACCCAGTACTTC.

V and J are TRBV14 and TRBJ2-1; the match to TRBD2 covers 7 bases. Germline CDR1 SGHDN, CDR2 FVKESK. The length of the CDR3 is 13 residues. V shed 7 bases and J 3 bases; nucleotides not matched to a gene: 3. CDR3 region: CASKGEGYNEQFF. The CDR3 DNA sequence: TGTGCCAGCAAAGGGGAGGGCTACAATGAGCAGTTCTTC.

The chain combines TRBV4-3 with TRBJ1-1; no definite D call. This CDR3 contains 18 residues. CDR1 LGHNA and CDR2 YSLEER come from the germline V gene. V lost 1 base and J 1 base, leaving 19 bases between the germline ends. In nucleotides, the CDR3 is TGCGCCAGCAGCCAAGGTATGAGACAAGGCCTTTCGAACACTGAAGCTTTCTTT. Protein sequence: CASSQGMRQGLSNTEAFF.

The chain couples TRBV24-1 to TRBJ2-5, with 8 bases matching TRBD2. The CDR3 loop spans 12 amino acids. J lost 5 bases, V lost 5 bases, and 0 bases had no gene match. The germline gives CDR1 KGHDR, CDR2 SFDVKD. In nucleotides, the CDR3 is TGTGCCACCAGTGCGGGGGGGGAGACCCAGTACTTC. Translated: CATSAGGETQYF.

V gene TRBV24-1 combines with J gene TRBJ1-5, with D possibly TRBD1 on 6 matching bases. The V end was cut by 6 bases, the J end by 1 base, with 21 bases between. This CDR3 comprises 18 residues. In germline, CDR1 is KGHDR, CDR2 SFDVKD. In nucleotides, the CDR3 is TGTGCCACCAGTCGACAGGTGGGGCGAAAAAGGAGCAATCAGCCCCAGCATTTT. This codes for CATSRQVGRKRSNQPQHF.

The chain combines TRBV28 with TRBJ1-1, with D hard to call. V was pared by 4 bases and J by 4 bases, with 7 bases between. This CDR3 comprises 12 residues. CDR1 is MDHEN and CDR2 is SYDVKM in the germline V gene. Here the CDR3 reads CASSSPTTEAFF. The CDR3 nucleotides read TGTGCCAGCAGTTCTCCTACCACTGAAGCTTTCTTT.

The rearrangement links TRBV9 to TRBJ1-1, with 10 bases that match TRBD1. Losses at the gene ends were 2 bases for V and 11 bases for J; bases not matched to a gene: 9. Germline lookup yields CDR1 SGDLS and CDR2 YYNGEE. The length of the CDR3 is 14 residues. The CDR3 DNA sequence: TGTGCCAGCAGCGTTGACGGGACAGGGGTTGGGGCTTTCTTT. Its translation is CASSVDGTGVGAFF.

This clone was seen only once. The rearrangement uses TRBV18 and TRBJ1-1; D remains ambiguous. CDR1 and CDR2 (germline): KGHSH, LQKENI. The CDR3 extends over 16 amino acids. Trimming took off 1 base at V and 0 bases at J, with 12 bases between the two ends. In DNA, the CDR3 is TGTGCCAGCTCACCACTCGAACTCATAATGAACACTGAAGCTTTCTTT. Encoded protein: CASSPLELIMNTEAFF.

The chain joins TRBV18 to TRBJ2-7; unclear D gene. Trimming shortened V by 3 bases and J by 2 bases, and 14 bases separated the two germline ends. CDR1 and CDR2 from the germline V gene are KGHSH and LQKENI. This CDR3 has 15 residues. The CDR3 is CASSPTPDLPYEQYV. The CDR3 nucleotides are TGTGCCAGCTCACCTACCCCCGACTTGCCCTACGAGCAGTACGTC.

In DNA, the CDR3 is TGTGCTAGTGGCCTAGGCGCGAACACTGAAGCTTTCTTT. Encoded protein: CASGLGANTEAFF. The rearrangement links TRBV12-5 to TRBJ1-1; no firm D call. In germline, CDR1 is LGHNT, CDR2 FRNRAP. The V end lost 6 bases, the J end lost 1 base, and 9 bases lay between the germline ends. The CDR3 spans 13 residues.

The V and J genes are TRBV6-6 and TRBJ2-7; D is possibly TRBD2 (5 bases). Trimming left V 2 bases short and J 6 bases short, with 17 bases between. CDR1 and CDR2 (germline): MNHNY, SVGAGI (reference sequence). CDR3 length: 15 amino acids. This CDR3 is CASSYVLARAGEQYV. The CDR3, as DNA: TGTGCCAGCAGTTACGTCCTAGCAAGGGCCGGCGAGCAGTACGTC.

The chain has TRBV7-2 and TRBJ2-1, with a possible D match to TRBD1 (6 bases). V was trimmed by 3 bases and J by 9 bases, leaving 12 bases between them. From germline, CDR1 is SGHTA and CDR2 FQGNSA. This CDR3 comprises 13 residues. In nucleotides, the CDR3 is TGTGCCAGCAGCTTCTCAGGGGTTAGTGAGCAGTTCTTC. Translation: CASSFSGVSEQFF. Filled out from reference TRBV7-2 and TRBJ2-1, the complete variable domain reads GAGVSQSPSNKVTEKGKDVELRCDPISGHTALYWYRQSLGQGLEFLIYFQGNSAPDKSGLPSDRFSAERTGGSVSTLTIQRTQQEDSAVYLCASSFSGVSEQFFGPGTRLTVL.

J is TRBJ2-2 and V is TRBV5-6; the D gene is possibly TRBD1 (6 bases). The CDR3 spans 13 residues. The ends were cut back, 3 bases at V and 8 bases at J, with 11 bases in the middle. The germline V gene has CDR1 SGHDT and CDR2 YYEEEE. The CDR3 is CASSSGTLGELFF. Here the CDR3 DNA reads TGTGCCAGCAGCTCCGGGACACTTGGGGAGCTGTTTTTT.

The J gene is TRBJ2-2, the V gene TRBV4-2; 7 bases are a match to TRBD2. Per the germline V gene, CDR1 is LGHNA and CDR2 is YNFKEQ. There are 16 residues in the CDR3. V shed 4 bases and J 3 bases; nucleotides not matched to a gene: 8. Written as DNA, the CDR3 is TGTGCCAGCAGCCCGTCACCGGGGGGTGACACCGGGGAGCTGTTTTTT. Its translation: CASSPSPGGDTGELFF.

V and J are TRBV5-4 and TRBJ1-2; 8 nucleotides match TRBD1. The CDR3 has 16 residues. Trimming took 3 bases from V and 0 from J; bases not matched to a gene: 7. The V gene's germline CDR1 is SGHNT and CDR2 YYREEE (reference sequence). The CDR3 coding sequence is TGTGCCAGCAGCTCTGGTTCAGGGGGCCCTAACTATGGCTACACCTTC. It yields the protein CASSSGSGGPNYGYTF.

CDR3 bases: TGTGCCAGTAGTTTCCGGACACTTACTAACTATGGCTACACCTTC. Protein: CASSFRTLTNYGYTF. The J gene is TRBJ1-2, the V gene TRBV19; tentative D call: TRBD1 (5 bases). Germline V lookup: CDR1 LNHDA, CDR2 SQIVND (reference sequence). The CDR3 runs 15 residues. Deletions cut 5 bases from V and 0 bases from J, with 13 bases between.

This chain uses TRBV18 with TRBJ2-7, with 8 bases aligning to TRBD2. The CDR3 extends over 15 amino acids. Germline CDR1 is KGHSH and CDR2 is LQKENI. Unmatched junction bases numbered 4, after V lost 3 bases and J lost 0 bases. The DNA for the CDR3 is TGTGCCAGCTCACCGAGCGGGGGCAGCTCCTACGAGCAGTACGTC. It yields the protein CASSPSGGSSYEQYV.

This clone was seen just once. The CDR3 spells CASSWLAGGTQTQYF. The CDR3 nucleotides read TGCGCCAGCAGCTGGCTAGCGGGGGGGACGCAGACCCAGTACTTC. V gene TRBV5-1 combines with J gene TRBJ2-5; 12 positions agree with TRBD2. CDR3 length: 15 amino acids. Germline values: CDR1 SGHRS, CDR2 YFSETQ. Germline trimming cut 3 bases from V and 6 bases from J; bases unmatched to any gene: 6.

This sequence joins TRBV10-3 and TRBJ2-3; the match to TRBD2 covers 16 bases. CDR3 size: 18 residues. CDR1 and CDR2 from the germline V gene are ENHRY and SYGVKD. V lost 2 bases, J lost 9 bases, and 11 bases stayed unmatched. CDR3 in amino acids: CAISERPGLAGGRPTQYF. CDR3 bases: TGTGCCATCAGTGAGCGACCGGGACTAGCGGGAGGGCGACCCACGCAGTATTTT.